This T cell receptor beta chain was documented in a study of blood T cell repertoires in COVID-19. Study at large: Sites in the United States, Italy and Spain provided acute and convalescent COVID-19 samples.

Produced via immunoSEQ multiplex PCR; TCRdb's table is partial and in-frame only. The sample records some 83,000 clones, 80% to 90% being singletons. This TCR came from a man at least 80 years old in a cohort sampled during active COVID-19. The sequenced material came from peripheral blood.

The CDR3 DNA reads TGTGCCACCCAGGGGGAGTGGAACACTGAAGCTTTCTTT. Encoded protein: CATQGEWNTEAFF. V is TRBV2 and J is TRBJ1-1; 7 nucleotides match TRBD1. Germline V gene sequence: CDR1 SNHLY, CDR2 FYNNEI. The length of the CDR3 is 13 residues. Trimming at V came to 10 bases and at J to 1 base, leaving 6 bases not matched to a gene.